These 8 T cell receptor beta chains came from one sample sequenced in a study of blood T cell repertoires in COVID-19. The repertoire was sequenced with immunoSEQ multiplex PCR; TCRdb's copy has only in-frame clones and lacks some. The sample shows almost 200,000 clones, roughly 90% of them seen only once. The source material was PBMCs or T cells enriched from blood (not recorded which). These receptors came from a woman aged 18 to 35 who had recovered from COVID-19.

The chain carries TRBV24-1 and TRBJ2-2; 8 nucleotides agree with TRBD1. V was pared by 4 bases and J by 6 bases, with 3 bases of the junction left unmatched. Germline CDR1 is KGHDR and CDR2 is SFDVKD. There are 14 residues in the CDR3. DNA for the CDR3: TGTGCCACCAGTGACTGGACAGGGTCCGGGGAGCTGTTTTTT. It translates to CATSDWTGSGELFF.

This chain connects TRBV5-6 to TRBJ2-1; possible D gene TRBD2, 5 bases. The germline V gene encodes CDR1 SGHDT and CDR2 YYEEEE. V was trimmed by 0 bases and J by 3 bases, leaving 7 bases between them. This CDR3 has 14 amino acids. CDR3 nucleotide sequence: TGTGCCAGCAGCTTGGGCACTAGCTACAATGAGCAGTTCTTC. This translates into CASSLGTSYNEQFF.

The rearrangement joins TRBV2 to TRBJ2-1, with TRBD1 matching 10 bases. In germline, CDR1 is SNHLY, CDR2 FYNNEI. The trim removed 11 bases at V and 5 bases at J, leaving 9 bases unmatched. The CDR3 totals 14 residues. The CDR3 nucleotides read TGTGCCCTCCGTGGGACAGGGGTAGACAATGAGCAGTTCTTC. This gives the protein CALRGTGVDNEQFF.

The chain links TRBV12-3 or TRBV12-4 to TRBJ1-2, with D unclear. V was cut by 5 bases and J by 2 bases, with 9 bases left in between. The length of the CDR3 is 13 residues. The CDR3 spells CASSERLNYGYTF. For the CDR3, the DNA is TGTGCCAGCAGTGAGAGGTTAAACTATGGCTACACCTTC.

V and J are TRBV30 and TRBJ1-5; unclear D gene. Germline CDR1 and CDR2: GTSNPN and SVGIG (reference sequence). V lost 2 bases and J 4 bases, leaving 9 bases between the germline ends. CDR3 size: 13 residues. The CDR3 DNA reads TGTGCCTGGAGTCCGGGAGAAAATCAGCCCCAGCATTTT. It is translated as CAWSPGENQPQHF.

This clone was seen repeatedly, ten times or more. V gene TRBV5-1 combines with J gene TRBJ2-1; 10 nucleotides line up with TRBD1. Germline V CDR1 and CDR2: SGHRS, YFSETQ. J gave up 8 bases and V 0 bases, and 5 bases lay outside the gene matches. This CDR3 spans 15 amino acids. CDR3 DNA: TGCGCCAGCAGCTTGGGACAGGGGGCATTCCATGAGCAGTTCTTC. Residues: CASSLGQGAFHEQFF.

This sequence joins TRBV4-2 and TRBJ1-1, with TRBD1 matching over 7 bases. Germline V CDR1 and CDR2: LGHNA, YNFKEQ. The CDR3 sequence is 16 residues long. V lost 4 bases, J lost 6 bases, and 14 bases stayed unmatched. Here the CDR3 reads CASSRAEGQDLSEAFF. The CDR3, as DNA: TGTGCCAGCAGCCGGGCCGAAGGACAGGATCTTTCTGAAGCTTTCTTT.

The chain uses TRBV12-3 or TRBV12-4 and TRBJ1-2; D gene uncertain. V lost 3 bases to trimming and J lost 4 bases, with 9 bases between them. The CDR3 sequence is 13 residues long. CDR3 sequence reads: CASSFNPSYGYTF. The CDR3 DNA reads TGTGCCAGCAGTTTTAACCCTAGCTATGGCTACACCTTC.